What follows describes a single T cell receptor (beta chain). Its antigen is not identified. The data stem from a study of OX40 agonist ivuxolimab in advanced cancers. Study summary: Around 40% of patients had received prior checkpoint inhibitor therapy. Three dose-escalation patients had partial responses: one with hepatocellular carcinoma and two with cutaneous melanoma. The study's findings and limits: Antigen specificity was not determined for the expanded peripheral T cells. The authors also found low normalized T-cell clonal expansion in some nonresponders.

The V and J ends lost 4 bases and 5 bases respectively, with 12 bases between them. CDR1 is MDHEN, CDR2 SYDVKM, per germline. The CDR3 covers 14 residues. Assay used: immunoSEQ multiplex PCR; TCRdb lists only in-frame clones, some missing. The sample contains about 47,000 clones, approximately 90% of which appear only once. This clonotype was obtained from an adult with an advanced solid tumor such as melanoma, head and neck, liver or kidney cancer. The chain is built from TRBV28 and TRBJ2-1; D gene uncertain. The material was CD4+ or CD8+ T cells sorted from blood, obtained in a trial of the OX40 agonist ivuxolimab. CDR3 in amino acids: CASSSPSPHNEQFF. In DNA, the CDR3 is TGTGCCAGCAGTTCCCCTAGTCCCCACAATGAGCAGTTCTTC.